These 8 T cell receptor beta chains came from one sample sequenced in a study of human T cells and chemical hapten exposure. TCRdb re-analysed the RACE reads in MiXCR, keeping a single row per CDR3 protein. The table has 35,000 to 45,000 distinct CDR3 sequences, 8% to 9% seen once. Time point indicated: patch test 2, 6 weeks after DPC sensitization. The treatment is: therapeutic diphenylcyclopropenone sensitization with weekly scalp DPC. The sequences come from whole blood, collected in connection with sensitization to the hapten diphenylcyclopropenone (DPC). These receptor sequences come from a woman aged 40 to 50 with alopecia areata. Some clones in this sample may be carry-over from other donors' samples.

The sample holds many counts of this clonotype. The genes are TRBV7-6 and TRBJ2-1; D gene uncertain. Trimming took off 5 bases at V and 4 bases at J, with 12 bases between the two ends. The CDR3 extends over 14 amino acids. Germline V gene sequence: CDR1 SGHVS, CDR2 FNYEAQ. CDR3 region: CASSPARQYNEQFF. The CDR3, as DNA: TGTGCCAGCAGCCCTGCTCGTCAGTACAATGAGCAGTTCTTC. The full variable domain, with the rest looked up from reference TRBV7-6 and TRBJ2-1, is GAGVSQSPRYKVTKRGQDVALRCDPISGHVSLYWYRQALGQGPEFLTYFNYEAQQDKSGLPNDRFSAERPEGSISTLTIQRTEQRDSAMYRCASSPARQYNEQFFGPGTRLTVL.

Ten or more counts support this clonotype. The chain uses TRBV20-1 and TRBJ2-5, with 8 bases identical to TRBD1. The CDR3 covers 14 residues. V trimming: 0 bases; J trimming: 4 bases; junction bases outside the gene matches: 4. Germline CDR1 DFQATT, CDR2 SNEGSKA (reference sequence). The CDR3: CSARDPGGVETQYF. In DNA form, the CDR3 reads TGCAGTGCTAGAGATCCAGGGGGCGTAGAGACCCAGTACTTC.

The chain joins TRBV20-1 to TRBJ2-7; D not resolved. The CDR3 contains 10 residues. The germline CDR1 and CDR2 sequences are DFQATT and SNEGSKA (reference sequence). V was clipped by 3 bases and J by 4 bases, with 4 bases between them. The CDR3 coding sequence is TGCAGTGCTAGGGGGTACGAGCAGTACTTC. As protein: CSARGYEQYF.

This clonotype was observed a few times. The genes are TRBV29-1 and TRBJ2-5; D unresolved. The CDR3 consists of 11 residues. The V and J ends lost 3 bases and 0 bases respectively, with 2 bases between them. Per the germline V gene, CDR1 is SQVTM and CDR2 is ANQGSEA. The DNA for the CDR3 is TGCAGCGTTGAGAACCAAGAGACCCAGTACTTC. Amino acid sequence: CSVENQETQYF.

This clonotype showed up many times. The chain employs TRBV11-3 and TRBJ2-1; either TRBD1 or TRBD2 may supply D (6 bases each). Trimming shortened V by 5 bases and J by 5 bases, and 22 bases separated the two germline ends. Germline CDR1 SGHNT, CDR2 YENEEA. The CDR3 sequence is 17 residues long. CDR3 DNA sequence: TGTGCCAGCAGCCCCCACCCGACAGGTTGGGGGGACAATGAGCAGTTCTTC. It translates to CASSPHPTGWGDNEQFF.

This clonotype was seen at least ten times. The chain has TRBV12-3 or TRBV12-4 and TRBJ2-2; tentatively, D is TRBD1 or TRBD2 (5 bases each). The CDR3 covers 14 residues. Trimming stripped 3 bases from V and 2 bases from J, with 7 bases between. DNA for the CDR3: TGTGCCAGCAGTTTTGGGGACAACACCGGGGAGCTGTTTTTT. This gives the protein CASSFGDNTGELFF.

The table lists this clonotype with many counts. The chain joins TRBV18 to TRBJ2-5; D possibly corresponds to TRBD1 (6 bases). V lost 0 bases and J lost 5, with 10 bases in between. The CDR3 runs to 14 residues. Germline V gene lookup returns CDR1 KGHSH and CDR2 LQKENI. The CDR3 region has the DNA TGTGCCAGCTCACCACCGCAGGGGTACGAGACCCAGTACTTC. Its protein is CASSPPQGYETQYF.

This clonotype was seen ten or more times. In DNA, the CDR3 is TGCAGTGCTAGGGGGGCAACGAATTCACCCCTCCACTTT. Translating it yields CSARGATNSPLHF. The chain recombines TRBV20-1 with TRBJ1-6; the D gene is possibly TRBD1 (6 bases). Germline V gene data show CDR1 as DFQATT and CDR2 as SNEGSKA (reference sequence). V was pared by 3 bases and J by 7 bases, with 10 bases between. The CDR3 sequence is 13 residues long.